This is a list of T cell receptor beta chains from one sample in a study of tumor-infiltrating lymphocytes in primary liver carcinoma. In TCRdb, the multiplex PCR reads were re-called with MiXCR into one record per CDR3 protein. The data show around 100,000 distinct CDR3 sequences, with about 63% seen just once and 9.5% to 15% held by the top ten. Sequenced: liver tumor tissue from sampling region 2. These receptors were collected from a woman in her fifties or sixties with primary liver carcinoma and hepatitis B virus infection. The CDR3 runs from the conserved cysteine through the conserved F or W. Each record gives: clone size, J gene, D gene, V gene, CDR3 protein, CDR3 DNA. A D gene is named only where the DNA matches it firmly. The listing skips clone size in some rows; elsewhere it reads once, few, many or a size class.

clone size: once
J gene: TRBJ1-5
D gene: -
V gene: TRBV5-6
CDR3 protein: CANSLGSGNQPQHF
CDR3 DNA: TGTGCCAACAGCCTAGGGAGCGGCAATCAGCCCCAACATTTT

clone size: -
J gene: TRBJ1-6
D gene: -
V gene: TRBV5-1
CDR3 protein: CASSLDDSRNSSLHF
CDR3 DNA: TGCGCCAGCAGCTTGGACGACAGTAGGAATTCATCCCTCCACTTT

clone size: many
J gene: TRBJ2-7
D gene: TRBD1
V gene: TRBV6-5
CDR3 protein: CASRKGQGQTYEQYF
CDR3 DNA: TGTGCCAGCAGAAAGGGACAGGGTCAGACCTACGAGCAGTACTTC

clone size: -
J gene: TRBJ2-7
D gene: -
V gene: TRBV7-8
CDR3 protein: CTSSKEGDKAQYF
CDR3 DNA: TGTACCAGCAGCAAAGAAGGTGACAAAGCGCAGTACTTC

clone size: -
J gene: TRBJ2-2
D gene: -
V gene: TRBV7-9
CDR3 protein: CGSTNPGETANTGELFF
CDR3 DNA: TGTGGCAGCACCAACCCAGGGGAGACCGCGAACACCGGGGAGCTGTTTTTT

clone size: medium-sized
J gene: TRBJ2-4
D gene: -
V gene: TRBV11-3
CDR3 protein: CASSIGQRNIQYF
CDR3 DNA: TGTGCCAGCAGCATTGGACAGAGAAACATTCAGTACTTC

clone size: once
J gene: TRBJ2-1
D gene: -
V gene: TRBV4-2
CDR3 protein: CASSQDFGRGNEQFF
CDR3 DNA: -

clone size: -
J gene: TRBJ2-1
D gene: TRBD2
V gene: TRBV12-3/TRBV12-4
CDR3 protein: CASMKSGTSGYIEQFF
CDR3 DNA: TGTGCCAGCATGAAGTCTGGGACTAGCGGATACATTGAGCAGTTCTTC

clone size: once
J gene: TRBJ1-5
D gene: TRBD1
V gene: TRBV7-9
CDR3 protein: CASTKTTGGNRPQHF
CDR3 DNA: TGTGCCAGCACCAAAACGACAGGGGGCAATCGGCCCCAGCATTTT

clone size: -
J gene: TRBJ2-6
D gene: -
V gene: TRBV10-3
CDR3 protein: CAISEGLSSGANVPTF
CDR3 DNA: TGTGCCATCAGTGAGGGCCTGTCCTCAGGGGCCAACGTCCCGACTTTC

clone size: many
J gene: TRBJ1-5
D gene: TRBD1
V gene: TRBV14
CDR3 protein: CASSGTGDRQPQHF
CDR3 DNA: TGTGCCAGCTCCGGGACAGGGGATAGGCAGCCCCAGCATTTT

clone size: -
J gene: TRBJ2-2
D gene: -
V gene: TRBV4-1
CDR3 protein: CASSLQGNGGLNTGGLFF
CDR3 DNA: TGCGCCAGCAGCCTACAGGGGAATGGCGGTCTGAACACCGGGGGGCTTTTTTTT

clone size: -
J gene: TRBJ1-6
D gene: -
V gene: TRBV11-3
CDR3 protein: CASSPPETGDSPLHF
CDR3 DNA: TGTGCCAGCAGCCCTCCCGAGACTGGAGATTCACCCCTCCACTTT

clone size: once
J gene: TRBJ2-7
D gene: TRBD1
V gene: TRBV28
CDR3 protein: CASSPLDRARFYVYEQYF
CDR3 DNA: TGTGCCAGCAGTCCCTTGGACAGGGCCCGCTTTTACGTCTATGAGCAGTACTTC

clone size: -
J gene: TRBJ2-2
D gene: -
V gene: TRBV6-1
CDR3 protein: CASSELTRITNAGELFF
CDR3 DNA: TGTGCCAGCAGTGAGTTGACTCGTATAACGAACGCTGGGGAGCTGTTTTTT

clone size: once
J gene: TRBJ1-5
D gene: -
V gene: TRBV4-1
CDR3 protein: CASSQDLTSGSRDTQHF
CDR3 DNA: TGCGCCAGCAGCCAAGATTTGACTAGCGGTAGTCGGGATACGCAGCATTTT

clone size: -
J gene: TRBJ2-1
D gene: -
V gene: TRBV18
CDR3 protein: CASSRNSGLNEQFF
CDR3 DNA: TGTGCCAGCTCTCGGAACAGTGGGTTGAATGAGCAGTTCTTC

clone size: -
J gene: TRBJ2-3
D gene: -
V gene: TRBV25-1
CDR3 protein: CASSVGGNTDTQYF
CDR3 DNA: TGTGCCAGCAGTGTGGGAGGCAACACAGATACGCAGTATTTT

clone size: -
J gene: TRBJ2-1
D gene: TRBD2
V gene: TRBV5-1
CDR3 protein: CASSLAEGTSGYNEQFF
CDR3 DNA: TGCGCCAGCAGCTTGGCCGAGGGGACTAGCGGTTACAATGAGCAGTTCTTC

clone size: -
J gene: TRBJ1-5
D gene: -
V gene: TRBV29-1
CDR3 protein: CGVGPGEDQPQHF
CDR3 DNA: TGCGGCGTTGGCCCGGGGGAGGATCAGCCCCAACATTTT

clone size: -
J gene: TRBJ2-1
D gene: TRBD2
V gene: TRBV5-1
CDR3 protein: CASSPGLAGEERFF
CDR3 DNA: TGCGCCAGCAGTCCCGGACTAGCGGGGGAGGAGCGGTTCTTC

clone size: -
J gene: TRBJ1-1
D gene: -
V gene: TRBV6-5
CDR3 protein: CASSYSYWGLTEVFF
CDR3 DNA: TGTGCCAGCAGTTACTCCTATTGGGGACTCACTGAAGTTTTCTTT

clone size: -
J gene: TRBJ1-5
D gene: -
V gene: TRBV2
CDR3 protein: CTSGVGMNQPQHF
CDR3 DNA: TGTACCAGCGGGGTGGGGATGAATCAGCCCCAGCATTTT

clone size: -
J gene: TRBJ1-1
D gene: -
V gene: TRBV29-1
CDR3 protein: CSVVTLVISTEGFF
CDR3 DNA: TGCAGCGTAGTGACCCTCGTCATAAGCACTGAAGGTTTCTTT

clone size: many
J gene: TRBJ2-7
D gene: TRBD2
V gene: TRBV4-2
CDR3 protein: CAGSPGASGSLDEQYF
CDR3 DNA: TGTGCCGGCAGCCCAGGGGCTAGCGGGAGTTTGGACGAGCAGTACTTC

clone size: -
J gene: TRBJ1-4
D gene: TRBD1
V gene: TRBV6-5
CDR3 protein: CDSRSQGANEKLFF
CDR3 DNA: TGTGACAGCAGGTCCCAGGGGGCCAATGAAAAGCTGTTTTTT

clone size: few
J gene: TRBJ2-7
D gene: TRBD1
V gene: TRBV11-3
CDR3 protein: CASSPGTGGNYEHYF
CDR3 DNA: TGTGCCAGTAGCCCCGGGACAGGGGGCAACTACGAGCATTATTTC

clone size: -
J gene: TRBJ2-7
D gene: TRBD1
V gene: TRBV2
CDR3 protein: CASRGQGGTYEQYF
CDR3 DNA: TGTGCCAGCAGGGGACAGGGGGGGACATACGAGCAGTACTTC

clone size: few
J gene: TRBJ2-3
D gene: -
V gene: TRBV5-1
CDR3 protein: CASSLAYLGDSTLDTQYF
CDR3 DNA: TGCGCCAGCAGCTTGGCGTATTTGGGGGACTCGACCCTAGATACGCAGTATTTT

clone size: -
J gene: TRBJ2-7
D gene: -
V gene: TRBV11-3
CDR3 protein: CASISSPLDVYEHYF
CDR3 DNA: TGTGCCAGCATCTCCTCCCCCCTGGACGTCTACGAGCATTACTTC

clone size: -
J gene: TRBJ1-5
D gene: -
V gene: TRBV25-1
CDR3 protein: CASSKGTDVSNQPQHF
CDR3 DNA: TGTGCCAGCAGTAAAGGAACAGACGTTAGCAATCAGCCCCAGCATTTT

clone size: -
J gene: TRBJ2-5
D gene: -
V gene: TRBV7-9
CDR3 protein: CASSLPWETRYF
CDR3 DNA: TGTGCCAGCAGCTTGCCGTGGGAGACCCGGTACTTC

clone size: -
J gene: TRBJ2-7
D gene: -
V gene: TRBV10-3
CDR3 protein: CAISEDSYEQYF
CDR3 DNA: TGTGCCATCAGTGAAGACTCCTACGAGCAGTACTTC

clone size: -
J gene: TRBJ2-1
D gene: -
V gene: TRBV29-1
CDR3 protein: CSVQSPSPSYNEQFF
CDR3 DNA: TGCAGCGTTCAATCCCCCAGTCCCTCCTACAATGAGCAGTTCTTC

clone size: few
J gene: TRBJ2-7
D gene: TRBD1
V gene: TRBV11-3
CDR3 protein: CASSPGAGGNYEQCF
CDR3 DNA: TGTGCCAGCAGTCCCGGGGCAGGGGGCAACTACGAGCAGTGCTTC

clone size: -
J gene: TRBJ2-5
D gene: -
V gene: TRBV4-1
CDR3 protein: CASSQGGHGREAQYF
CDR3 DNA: TGCGCCAGCAGCCAGGGGGGGCATGGACGCGAGGCCCAGTACTTT

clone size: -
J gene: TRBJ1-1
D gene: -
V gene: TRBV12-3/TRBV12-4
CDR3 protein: CASSSGKVNTEAFF
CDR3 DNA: TGTGCCAGCAGTTCAGGGAAGGTGAACACTGAAGCTTTCTTT

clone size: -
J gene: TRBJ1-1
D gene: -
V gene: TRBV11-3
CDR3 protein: CASSMGQGATVEASF
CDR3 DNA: TGTGCCAGCAGCATGGGACAAGGGGCGACGGTTGAAGCTTCCTTT

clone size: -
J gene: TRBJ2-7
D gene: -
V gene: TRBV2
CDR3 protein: CASSVETSGEQYF
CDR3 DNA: TGTGCCAGCAGTGTCGAGACGAGTGGCGAGCAGTACTTC

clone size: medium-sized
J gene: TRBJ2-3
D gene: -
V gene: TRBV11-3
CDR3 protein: CASSSTPSTDTQYF
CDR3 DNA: TGTGCCAGCAGCTCCACACCTAGCACAGATACGCAGTATTTT

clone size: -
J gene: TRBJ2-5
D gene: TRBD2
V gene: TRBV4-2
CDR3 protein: CASQTGTRNVPETQYF
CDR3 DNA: TGTGCCAGCCAAACCGGGACTAGGAATGTCCCAGAGACCCAGTACTTC

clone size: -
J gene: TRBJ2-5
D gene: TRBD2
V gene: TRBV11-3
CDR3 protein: CACSAGEGAGETQYF
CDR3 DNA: TGTGCCTGCAGCGCTGGGGAGGGCGCGGGGGAGACCCAGTACTTC

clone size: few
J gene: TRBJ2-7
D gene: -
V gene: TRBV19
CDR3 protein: CASSAGTDGTYEQYF
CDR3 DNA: TGTGCCAGTAGTGCGGGGACCGACGGGACCTACGAGCAGTACTTC

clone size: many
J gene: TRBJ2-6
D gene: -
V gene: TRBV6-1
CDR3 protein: CASSIRPASGANVLTF
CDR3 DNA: TGTGCCAGCAGTATAAGGCCGGCCTCTGGGGCCAACGTCCTGACTTTC

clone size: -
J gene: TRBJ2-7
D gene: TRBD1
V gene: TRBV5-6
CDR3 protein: CVSSPRTGISTYEQYF
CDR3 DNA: TGTGTCAGCAGCCCGCGGACAGGGATAAGCACCTACGAGCAGTACTTC

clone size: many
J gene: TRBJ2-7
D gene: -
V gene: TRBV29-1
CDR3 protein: CSVEGQGYEQYF
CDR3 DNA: TGCAGCGTTGAAGGTCAGGGCTACGAGCAGTACTTC

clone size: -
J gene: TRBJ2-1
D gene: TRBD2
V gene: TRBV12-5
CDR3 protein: CASGPHGGRSNSYNEQFF
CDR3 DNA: TGTGCTAGTGGCCCGCATGGCGGGAGGAGTAACTCCTACAATGAGCAGTTCTTC

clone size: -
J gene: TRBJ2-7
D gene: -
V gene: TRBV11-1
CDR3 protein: CASSFLQGPSYEHYF
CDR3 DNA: TGTGCCAGCAGTTTCCTACAGGGACCCTCTTACGAGCATTACTTC

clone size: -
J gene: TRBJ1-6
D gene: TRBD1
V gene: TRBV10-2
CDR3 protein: CTSGSGQGNSPLHF
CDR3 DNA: TGCACCAGCGGATCTGGACAGGGTAATTCACCCCTCCACTTT

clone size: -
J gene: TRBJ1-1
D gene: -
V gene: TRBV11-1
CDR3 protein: CASNIFGAANTEAFF
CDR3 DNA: TGTGCCAGCAACATTTTTGGGGCGGCGAACACTGAAGCTTTCTTT

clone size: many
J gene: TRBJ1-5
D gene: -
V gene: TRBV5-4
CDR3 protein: CASSLGEDQPQHF
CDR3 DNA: TGTGCCAGCAGCTTGGGAGAAGATCAGCCCCAGCATTTT

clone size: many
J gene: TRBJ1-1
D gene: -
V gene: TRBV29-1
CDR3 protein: CSVGPRQSLNTEAFF
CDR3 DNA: TGCAGCGTTGGCCCGAGACAGAGCCTGAACACTGAAGCTTTCTTT

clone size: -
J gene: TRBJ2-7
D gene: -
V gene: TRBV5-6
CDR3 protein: CVSSLVDRNTYEQYF
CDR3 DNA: TGTGTCAGCAGCTTGGTGGATAGGAATACTTACGAGCAGTACTTC

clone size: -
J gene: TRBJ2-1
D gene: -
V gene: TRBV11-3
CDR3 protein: CASSLGFGGRWGNEQFF
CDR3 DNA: TGTGCCAGCAGCTTAGGGTTCGGCGGGCGGTGGGGAAATGAGCAGTTCTTC

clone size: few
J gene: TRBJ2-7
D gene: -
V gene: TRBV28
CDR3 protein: CASSAPTHPDSSYEQYF
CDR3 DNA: TGTGCCAGCAGTGCACCGACCCACCCCGATAGCTCCTACGAGCAGTACTTC